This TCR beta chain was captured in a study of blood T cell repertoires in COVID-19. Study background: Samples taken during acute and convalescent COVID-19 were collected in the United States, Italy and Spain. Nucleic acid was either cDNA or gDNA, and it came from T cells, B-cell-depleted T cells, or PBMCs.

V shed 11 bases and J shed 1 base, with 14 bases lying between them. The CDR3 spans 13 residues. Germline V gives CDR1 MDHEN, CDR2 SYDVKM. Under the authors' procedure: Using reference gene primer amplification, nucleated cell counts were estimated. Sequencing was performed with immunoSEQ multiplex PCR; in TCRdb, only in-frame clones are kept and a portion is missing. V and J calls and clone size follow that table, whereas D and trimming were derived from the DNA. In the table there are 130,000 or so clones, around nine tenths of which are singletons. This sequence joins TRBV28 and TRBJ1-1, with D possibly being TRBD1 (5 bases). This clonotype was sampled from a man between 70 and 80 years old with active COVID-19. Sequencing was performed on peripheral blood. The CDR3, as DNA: TGTGCCGCAGGGCTCTCCCGGAACACTGAAGCTTTCTTT. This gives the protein CAAGLSRNTEAFF.